This TCR beta chain was sequenced in a study of somatic mutations in cytotoxic T cells in rheumatoid arthritis. V was shortened by 5 bases and J by 7 bases, with 8 bases between the two germline ends. Per the germline V gene, CDR1 is SNHLY and CDR2 is FYNNEI. The length of the CDR3 is 12 residues. This clone was seen only a few times. Authors' processing steps: When patient CD8+ clones larger than 1% were compared with published virus-specific TCRB sequences, few matched. Produced via immunoSEQ multiplex PCR; TCRdb's table is partial and in-frame only. V and J calls and clone size are as listed in that table; D and trimming were resolved from the DNA. The sample consists of more than 15,000 clones, around 80% of them appearing once.

V gene TRBV2 combines with J gene TRBJ2-2; D is undetermined. Material for sequencing was CD8+ T cells sorted from blood. This sequence originates from an adult with rheumatoid arthritis. The CDR3 loop is CASSNFSGELFF. CDR3 sequence (DNA): TGTGCCAGCAGTAACTTTAGCGGGGAGCTGTTTTTT.